This entry features one TCR beta chain sequence. The antigen is unknown. This record comes from a study of OX40 agonist ivuxolimab in advanced cancers. General study points: The CD4+ and CD8+ T cells in the blood had expanded clonally by week 6 at 0.1 to 3.0 mg/kg. More expanded clones were seen, on average, in CD8+ T cells than in CD4+.

Profiled with immunoSEQ multiplex PCR; TCRdb holds only in-frame clones, not every one. This table holds tens of thousands of clones, around nine tenths found once. V lost 7 bases and J lost 8, with 20 bases in between. There are 14 residues in the CDR3. Germline values: CDR1 LNHDA, CDR2 SQIVND (reference sequence). Here the sequenced sample was CD4+ or CD8+ T cells sorted from blood, taken in a trial of the OX40 agonist ivuxolimab. The source of this sequence is an adult with an advanced solid tumor such as melanoma, head and neck, liver or kidney cancer. The rearrangement uses TRBV19 and TRBJ1-2; D remains ambiguous. The CDR3 loop is CASTPGRGLRGYTF. The CDR3 DNA follows: TGTGCCAGTACCCCGGGCAGAGGGCTCCGCGGCTACACCTTC.